The 10 T cell receptor beta chains reported below all come from one sample, sequenced in a study of cytomegalovirus exposure and HLA in healthy donors. The study ran its PCR with 60 Vbeta and 13 Jbeta primers. The repertoire was sequenced with immunoSEQ multiplex PCR; TCRdb's copy has only in-frame clones and lacks some. The top ten clones hold around 2.7% of a sample with around 70,000 clones, 62% of them seen once. Source material: PBMCs. The source is a man aged 25 to 45 in good health and CMV-seronegative.

The J gene is TRBJ1-1, the V gene TRBV5-4; TRBD1 is a possible D gene (5 bases). Trimming cost V 3 bases and J 5 bases, with 11 bases left between them. Germline CDR1 reads SGHNT; CDR2 reads YYREEE (reference sequence). This CDR3 is 13 amino acids long. CDR3 sequence: CASSSKAGTEAFF. CDR3 nucleotide sequence: TGTGCCAGCAGCTCGAAGGCAGGGACTGAAGCTTTCTTT.

The V call is TRBV19, the J call TRBJ2-1; possibly TRBD2 for D (5 bases). V shed 1 base and J shed 5 bases, with 9 bases lying between them. The germline V gene has CDR1 LNHDA and CDR2 SQIVND (reference sequence). This CDR3 is 14 amino acids long. The CDR3 DNA is TGTGCCAGTAGTATAGGGGCTAGCCACAATGAGCAGTTCTTC. Residues: CASSIGASHNEQFF.

The chain joins TRBV28 to TRBJ2-3; D call uncertain. Trimming removed 2 bases at V and 1 base at J, with 7 bases between. CDR1 MDHEN and CDR2 SYDVKM come from the germline V gene. This CDR3 spans 14 amino acids. DNA for the CDR3: TGTGCCAGCAGTTTACCCCAGGGCACAGATACGCAGTATTTT. Translating it yields CASSLPQGTDTQYF.

This clone was seen a few times. This chain joins TRBV6-5 and TRBJ2-7; 15 bases match TRBD2. The CDR3 length is 16 residues. J was trimmed by 5 bases and V by 2 bases; bases with no gene match: 4. Germline CDR1 reads MNHEY; CDR2 reads SVGAGI. The CDR3 protein is CASSYTGLAGGDEQYF. The CDR3, as DNA: TGTGCCAGCAGTTACACGGGACTAGCGGGGGGCGACGAGCAGTACTTC.

In regard to this clone: An end of the junction differs from the germline gene, which may be a read error. The rearrangement joins TRBV6-4 to TRBJ2-3; 8 bases line up with TRBD2. Germline V gene data show CDR1 as MRHNA and CDR2 as SNTAGT. The CDR3 consists of 16 residues. CDR3 in DNA: TGTGCCAGCAGTGACTCAGTCAGCGGGGGTTTTGGTAGATTGCATTTT. Encoded protein: CASSDSVSGGFGRLHF.

This clone was detected only a few times. This chain connects TRBV27 to TRBJ1-1; perhaps TRBD1 as D (5 bases). The CDR3 runs to 11 residues. Germline CDR1 reads MNHEY; CDR2 reads SMNVEV (reference sequence). Trimming took 10 bases from V and 4 from J, leaving 10 bases between them. Here the CDR3 DNA reads TGTGCCACGGGGGGGATCACTGAAGCTTTCTTT. It is translated as CATGGITEAFF.

This sequence joins TRBV7-9 and TRBJ2-7, with a possible D match to TRBD1 (5 bases). The CDR3 contains 15 residues. V was shortened by 5 bases and J by 5 bases, with 19 bases between the two germline ends. Germline loops: CDR1 SEHNR, CDR2 FQNEAQ (reference sequence). Written as DNA, the CDR3 is TGTGCCAGCAGCGGACACCGAGTCCCGCCCGACGAGCAGTACTTC. It translates to CASSGHRVPPDEQYF.

The rearrangement uses TRBV30 and TRBJ2-5; the match to TRBD2 covers 8 bases. Germline values: CDR1 GTSNPN, CDR2 SVGIG (reference sequence). The trim removed 0 bases at V and 1 base at J, leaving 1 base unmatched. There are 14 residues in the CDR3. CDR3 in DNA: TGTGCCTGGAGTGTAGCGGGGGTCCAAGAGACCCAGTACTTC. As protein: CAWSVAGVQETQYF.

The V call is TRBV30, the J call TRBJ2-4; TRBD2 is a possible D gene (6 bases). The germline gives CDR1 GTSNPN, CDR2 SVGIG (reference sequence). This CDR3 spans 15 amino acids. Trimming shortened V by 5 bases and J by 0 bases, and 14 bases separated the two germline ends. The CDR3 DNA reads as TGTGCCTGGCGGGAGTTGGACCTAGCCAAAAACATTCAGTACTTC. This encodes CAWRELDLAKNIQYF.

J is TRBJ2-3 and V is TRBV2; D perhaps matches TRBD1 (6 bases). Germline CDR1 reads SNHLY; CDR2 reads FYNNEI. The CDR3 has 18 residues. Between the trimmed V and J ends, which lost 8 bases and 2 bases, there was a span of 26 bases. The CDR3 is CASASEGMGTTLTDTQYF. The CDR3 DNA sequence: TGTGCCAGCGCCTCCGAAGGGATGGGGACAACGCTCACAGATACGCAGTATTTT.